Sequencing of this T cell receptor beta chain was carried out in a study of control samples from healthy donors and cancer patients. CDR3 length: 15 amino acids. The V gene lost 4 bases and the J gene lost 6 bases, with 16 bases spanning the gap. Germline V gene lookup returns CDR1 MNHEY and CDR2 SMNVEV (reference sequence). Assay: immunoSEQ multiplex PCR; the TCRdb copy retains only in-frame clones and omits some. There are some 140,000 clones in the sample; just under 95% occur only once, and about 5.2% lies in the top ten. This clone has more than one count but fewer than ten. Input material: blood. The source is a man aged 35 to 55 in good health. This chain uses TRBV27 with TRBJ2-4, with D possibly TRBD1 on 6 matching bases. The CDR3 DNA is TGTGCCAGCAGTTCGCATACTCAGGGGCGAAACATTCAGTACTTC. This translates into CASSSHTQGRNIQYF.